The text below deals with one T cell receptor (beta chain). It has no known antigen specificity. No quality values exist for individual bases; no much larger clone is one base distant. The trim is 0 bases for V and 6 bases for J, with a gap of 13 bases between the germline ends. Its CDR3 holds 14 amino acids, cysteine through phenylalanine. The entry retains the CDR3 DNA only, 42 bases that are in frame from base 1. Reading the germline V gene (reference sequence) gives CDR1 SGHNT and CDR2 YYREEE. This record belongs to a study of cytomegalovirus exposure and HLA in healthy donors (dated by TCRdb to about 2017). Regarding the study in general: In an earlier analysis of roughly 590 of the donors, approximately 300 Gb of sequence data and 117 million unique TCR beta sequences from about 179 million T cells were reported. An early release covering 500 to 750 HLA-typed donors comprised roughly 300 gigabases of sequencing data and tens of millions of unique TCR sequences. The genetic ancestry cluster associated with self-reported Caucasian donors included around 76% of the roughly 400 genotyped donors. The study aimed to test whether signatures of past pathogen exposure could be identified by cataloging public T cell receptors. The study profiled the T cell repertoires of 550 to 700 subjects by immunosequencing and related them to cytomegalovirus serostatus. A separate validation cohort of roughly 130 different subjects was used in addition to the roughly 670-subject first cohort. High-throughput TCR immunosequencing, statistical association of individual TCRs with disease status, and machine learning were combined to predict cytomegalovirus infection status. To study patterns of TCR occurrence, a later analysis re-analyzed previously published TCR beta repertoires from 550 to 800 donors and added high-resolution HLA genotyping. Rather than drawing on any new phenotypic data, the later analysis identified candidate immune exposures from TCR beta sequences and the way those sequences occurred across donors. An earlier analysis of around 580 of the donors used high-throughput TCR beta sequencing to judge whether each TCR beta V gene segment behaved as functional or pseudogenic. Donor age, sex, ethnicity and CMV serostatus were compiled alongside the repertoire data. Genome-wide SNP genotypes for about 65% of the roughly 700 donors were used in a later genetic analysis, which treated that subset as a discovery cohort. Every discovery cohort repertoire had been produced on one sequencing platform. Both class I and class II loci were covered by HLA typing, at four-digit resolution. Typing coverage varied by locus: about 620-630 donors for A, B, C, DRB1 and DQB1; roughly 500 for DQA1; some 610 for DPA1; some 470 for DPB1. Roughly 5 DR-DQ haplotypes were handled as single units for association and clustering because linkage in the cohort was strong. Among roughly 400 genotyped donors of the cohort, an average of around 240,000 unique TCR beta nucleotide sequences were sequenced per donor, roughly 20% of them non-productive. The paper as a whole reports these results and caveats: Correlated functional status among segregating V segments might be attributable to linkage disequilibrium, but an unknown experimental factor could not be ruled out. A later genetic analysis reported fewer N-insertions in productive TCRs among donors in an Asian-associated ancestry cluster than the roughly 700-donor mean. In vitro tests confirmed that a few of the cytomegalovirus-associated TCR beta chains recognize cytomegalovirus antigens. According to a later analysis, most CMV-associated TCR beta chains appeared to be HLA-restricted, and the HLA associations seemed to be driven largely by CMV exposure. At a false discovery rate of 0.05, a later analysis linked around 17,000 TCR beta sequences to specific HLA alleles. Because some donors lacked HLA typing at each locus, the association tests relied only on the typed subset. In a later analysis, the rate of TCR association differed among HLA loci, with DRB1 alleles having the most associated TCRs and HLA-C alleles having the fewest. In a later analysis, HLA-associated TCR beta chains showed more clonal expansion and lower generation probabilities than non-associated chains that were equally common. V-gene and J-gene trimming of TCR beta chains was associated with a missense DCLRE1C variant in a later genetic analysis, and the association was replicated in an independent cohort. The authors suggested that the approach could potentially be extended to other disease states and immunological phenotypes. The classifier was reported to diagnose cytomegalovirus status with high specificity and sensitivity in both the original cohort and the validation cohort. Across donors, most TCR sequences were observed very rarely, whereas some public TCRs were present in many individuals. A further reported finding was that TCR beta sequences accurately predicted the HLA-A and HLA-B alleles for most subjects in the first cohort. Only TCR beta chains were sequenced in this cohort, and the absence of alpha or paired-chain data limited detectable features. The study listed 150 to 200 TCR beta chains as associated with cytomegalovirus. Some IMGT-functional V segments, including TRBV6-2 and TRBV6-3, could not be told apart with the 87-base-pair reads, so those segments were excluded. An earlier analysis of 450 to 750 of the donors showed that most TCR beta V segments appeared in productive rearrangements either about 90% or about 30% of the time, which broadly matched IMGT annotations. When HLA alleles, especially DR and DQ, strongly co-occurred, attributing TCR associations to individual alleles was difficult. For the cohort, immune exposure information was limited to CMV serostatus. The earlier analysis of approximately 590 of the donors excluded roughly 16 rarely observed V segments, including chromosome 9 orphons, because counts were too low. A later analysis reported that several top co-occurrence clusters appeared linked to parvovirus B19, influenza, CMV and Epstein-Barr virus. The sequencing pipeline was judged likely to have produced a cluster of highly shared sequence variants as a technical artifact. The presence/absence analyses assumed that sequencing depth was roughly uniform across donors, and that assumption may not be true.

Library method: the immunoSEQ multiplex PCR assay. For the multiplex PCR, a mixture combining 60 forward primers for TCR Vbeta segments and 13 reverse primers for TCR Jbeta segments was used. Amplification of the CDR3 region of rearranged TCR beta genes was performed with a multiplex PCR assay on genomic DNA. The amplified TCR beta libraries were sequenced on the Illumina HiSeq System as 87-base-pair reads. From the authors' description of their analysis: A later analysis counted about 76 million unique TCR beta chains across the 550 to 800 repertoires, and some 11 million of these chains were shared by at least two donors. To remove PCR and sequencing errors, raw reads were error-corrected and collapsed into unique sequences using a nearest-neighbor algorithm that merged closely related sequences. To assign V, D and J gene segments, CDR3 sequences were aligned to IMGT reference sequences. For a sequence to be retained, a match of at least six nucleotides was required to both a V gene segment and a J gene segment. A rearrangement counted as productive if the CDR3 had no stop codons and remained in frame with V and J, and every other rearrangement counted as non-productive. CDR3 was defined according to IMGT convention as the region running from the second conserved V-encoded cysteine to the conserved J-encoded phenylalanine. The earlier analysis of some 540 of the donors excluded any sequence lacking an unambiguous match to a single V gene segment. In an earlier analysis of roughly 500 of the donors, V segments were called functional above 56.7% productive rearrangements and were called segregating when the between-donor standard deviation exceeded 5%. A statistical classification framework was built for diagnosing cytomegalovirus status from the catalog of TCR beta chain sequences. In a later analysis, TCR nucleotide sequences were compared against IMGT/GENE-DB human TR gene sequences so that V and J genes could be assigned. In a later analysis, CDR3 sequences and most-parsimonious VDJ recombination scenarios were assigned using the TCRdist pipeline. In a later analysis, each TCR beta chain was defined by its CDR3 amino acid sequence together with its V-gene family, and reads without a unique V-gene family were excluded. A later analysis removed 550 to 700 highly shared, low-generation-probability nucleotide sequences to deal with suspected cross-contamination and a sequencing artifact. A later analysis calculated a clonal expansion index for each public chain from normalized within-repertoire ranks of inferred template counts. Generation probabilities in a later analysis came from a VDJ recombination model fitted to out-of-frame rearrangements, and those results were checked against IGoR. In a later analysis, hypergeometric tests were used to score TCR-TCR, TCR-HLA and TCR-CMV co-occurrence, with a repertoire-size bias correction applied to TCR pairs. To estimate false discovery rates, a later analysis permuted the HLA or CMV assignments 20 times. In a later analysis, co-occurring TCRs were grouped using DBSCAN, with TCRdist sequence similarity added in when clustering inside HLA-allele-positive subsets. For co-occurrence clustering, repertoires with fewer than 30,000 or more than 120,000 public chains were excluded, along with roughly five repertoires with anomalous nucleotide sharing. This immuneACCESS table, as held by TCRdb, lists in-frame sequences with V and J called but not all clones. Of the missing ones, under half trace to an unresolved V gene in checked studies; the others have no known cause. That table is the source of V, J and clone size, and D and trimming were worked out from the DNA. The sample yields approximately 200,000 clones; approximately 80% were counted once. The top ten clonotypes cover around 2% of the sample.

The cohort comprised hundreds of healthy bone marrow donors. Cohort members were all nominally healthy when sampled, although unrecorded immune exposures were likely present. The donor tested CMV seropositive and was one of the 289 seropositive cohort members. A peripheral blood sample was provided by each donor, and peripheral blood mononuclear cells were used for TCR beta sequencing. Genomic DNA was extracted from the blood cell samples with the Qiagen DNeasy Blood Extraction Kit. In this chain, TRBV5-4 is recombined with TRBJ2-7; TRBD1 is a weak D gene call, 6 bases matching. Sequenced: PBMCs. The sequence was collected from a woman younger than 35 in good health and CMV-seropositive. The sequence in DNA is TGTGCCAGCAGCTTGGAACAGGGAGAGGCCGAGCAGTACTTC. It translates to CASSLEQGEAEQYF.